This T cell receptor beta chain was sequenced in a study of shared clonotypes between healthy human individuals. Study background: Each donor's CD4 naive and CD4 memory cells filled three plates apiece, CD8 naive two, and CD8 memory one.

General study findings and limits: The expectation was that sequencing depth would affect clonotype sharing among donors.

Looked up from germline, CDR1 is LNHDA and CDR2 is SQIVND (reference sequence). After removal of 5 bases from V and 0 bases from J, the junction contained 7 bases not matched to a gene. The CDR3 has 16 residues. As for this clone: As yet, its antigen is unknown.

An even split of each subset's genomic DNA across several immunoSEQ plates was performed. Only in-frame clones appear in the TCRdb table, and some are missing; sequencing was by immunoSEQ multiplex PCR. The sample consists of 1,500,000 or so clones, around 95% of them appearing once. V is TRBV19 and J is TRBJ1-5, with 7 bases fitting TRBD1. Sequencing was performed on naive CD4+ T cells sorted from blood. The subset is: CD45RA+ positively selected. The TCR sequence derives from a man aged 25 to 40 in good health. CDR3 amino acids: CASSDRGTASNQPQHF. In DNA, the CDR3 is TGTGCCAGTAGTGACCGCGGGACAGCTAGCAATCAGCCCCAGCATTTT. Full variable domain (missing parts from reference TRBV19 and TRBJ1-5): DGGITQSPKYLFRKEGQNVTLSCEQNLNHDAMYWYRQDPGQGLRLIYYSQIVNDFQKGDIAEGYSVSREKKESFPLTVTSAQKNPTAFYLCASSDRGTASNQPQHFGDGTRLSIL.